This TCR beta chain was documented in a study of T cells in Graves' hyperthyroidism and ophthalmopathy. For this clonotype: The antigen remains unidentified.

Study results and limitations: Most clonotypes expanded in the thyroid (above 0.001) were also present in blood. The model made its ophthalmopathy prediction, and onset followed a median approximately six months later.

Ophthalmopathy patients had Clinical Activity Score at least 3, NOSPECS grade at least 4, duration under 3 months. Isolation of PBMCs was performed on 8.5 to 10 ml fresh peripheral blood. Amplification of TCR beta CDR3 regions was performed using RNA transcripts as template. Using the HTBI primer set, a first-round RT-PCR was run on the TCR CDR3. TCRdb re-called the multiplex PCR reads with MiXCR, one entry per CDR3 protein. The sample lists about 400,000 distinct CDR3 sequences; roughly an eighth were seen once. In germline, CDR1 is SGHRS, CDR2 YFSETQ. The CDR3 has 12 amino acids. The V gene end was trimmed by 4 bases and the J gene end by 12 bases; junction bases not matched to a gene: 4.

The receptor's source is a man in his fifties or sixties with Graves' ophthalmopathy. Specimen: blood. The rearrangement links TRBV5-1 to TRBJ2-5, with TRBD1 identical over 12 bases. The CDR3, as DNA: TGCGCCAGCAGCCTAGGGACAGGGGGCAAGTACTTC. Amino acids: CASSLGTGGKYF.